The 22 T cell receptor beta chains in this list originate from one sample, sequenced in a study of T-cell reconstitution after alpha-beta-depleted transplantation in children. Preparing the TCRbeta library involved the use of unique molecular identifiers. TCRdb re-analysed the PCR reads in MiXCR, keeping a single row per CDR3 protein. The sample records more than 150,000 distinct CDR3 sequences, roughly 14% being singletons. The material was PBMCs from the stem cell graft donor, obtained from the stem cell graft. All receptors derive from a human donor who donated a stem cell graft to a child with acute lymphoblastic leukemia.

The V and J genes are TRBV5-1 and TRBJ1-1, with 11 bases fitting TRBD1. This CDR3 has 14 residues. Germline values: CDR1 SGHRS, CDR2 YFSETQ. The V segment lost 5 bases and the J segment 7 bases; nucleotides outside the gene matches: 7. The CDR3 sequence is CASRVGQGAFEAFF. In nucleotides, the CDR3 is TGCGCCAGCAGGGTCGGACAGGGGGCTTTTGAAGCTTTCTTT.

This clonotype was recorded many times. The chain employs TRBV24-1 and TRBJ2-3, with 7 bases matching TRBD1. Germline trimming cut 2 bases from V and 3 bases from J; bases unmatched to any gene: 7. This CDR3 spans 16 amino acids. In germline, CDR1 is KGHDR, CDR2 SFDVKD. The CDR3 DNA follows: TGTGCCACCAGTGATTCGCCAGGGGGTTGGACAGATACGCAGTATTTT. Protein product: CATSDSPGGWTDTQYF.

This clonotype has a count of ten or more. This sequence joins TRBV29-1 and TRBJ2-7; no clear D gene. With 3 bases removed from V and 2 bases from J, the gap between germline ends came to 11 bases. This CDR3 has 13 residues. The V gene's germline CDR1 is SQVTM and CDR2 ANQGSEA. CDR3: CSVELIGTYEQYF. CDR3 coding DNA: TGCAGCGTTGAGTTGATAGGAACCTACGAGCAGTACTTC.

This clonotype was detected a few times. J is TRBJ2-7 and V is TRBV11-2; possibly TRBD2 for D (5 bases). Germline CDR1 reads SGHAT; CDR2 reads FQNNGV. The V gene lost 4 bases and the J gene lost 0 bases, with 25 bases spanning the gap. The CDR3 is made up of 19 amino acids. CDR3 sequence reads: CASSYHDFLEVASSYEQYF. CDR3 DNA: TGTGCCAGCAGCTATCACGATTTCCTCGAGGTAGCGAGCTCCTACGAGCAGTACTTC.

This clonotype was counted at least ten times. CDR3 sequence: CASSLGSTGAIEQYF. In DNA form, the CDR3 reads TGCGCCAGCAGCTTGGGTTCGACAGGGGCGATCGAGCAGTACTTC. The genes are TRBV5-1 and TRBJ2-7; TRBD1 matches 8 bases. The junction had 8 bases not matched to a gene; V was cut back by 0 bases and J by 6 bases. Germline assignment: CDR1 SGHRS and CDR2 YFSETQ. This CDR3 has 15 amino acids.

The chain employs TRBV4-1 and TRBJ2-1, with 14 bases lining up with TRBD2. Germline trimming cut 0 bases from V and 9 bases from J; bases unmatched to any gene: 7. The length of the CDR3 is 17 residues. Germline CDR1 and CDR2: MGHRA and YSYEKL. In DNA form, the CDR3 reads TGCGCCAGCAGCCAAGACTCCGGGACTAGCGGGAGACGTGAGCAGTTCTTC. This codes for CASSQDSGTSGRREQFF.

This clonotype was seen at least ten times. The chain carries TRBV7-6 and TRBJ1-1, with D tentatively TRBD1 (6 bases). The germline CDR1 and CDR2 sequences are SGHVS and FNYEAQ. The CDR3 spans 14 residues. V was cut by 4 bases and J by 1 base, with 10 bases left in between. The CDR3 is CASSSRDTNTEAFF. CDR3 nucleotides: TGTGCCAGCAGCTCCCGGGACACGAACACTGAAGCTTTCTTT. The entire variable domain, with the rest obtained from reference TRBV7-6 and TRBJ1-1, is as follows: GAGVSQSPRYKVTKRGQDVALRCDPISGHVSLYWYRQALGQGPEFLTYFNYEAQQDKSGLPNDRFSAERPEGSISTLTIQRTEQRDSAMYRCASSSRDTNTEAFFGQGTRLTVV.

In its sample, this clonotype was seen many times. This chain joins TRBV12-3 or TRBV12-4 and TRBJ2-1; D uncertain. The CDR3 loop spans 13 amino acids. The V end lost 4 bases, the J end lost 8 bases, and 12 bases lay between the germline ends. CDR3 amino acids: CASSSRRSDEQFF. The CDR3 nucleotides are TGTGCCAGCAGTTCCAGACGCTCTGATGAGCAGTTCTTC.

Many counts were recorded for this clonotype. V is TRBV12-3 or TRBV12-4 and J is TRBJ2-3, with 12 bases identical to TRBD2. This CDR3 is 17 amino acids long. J was trimmed by 2 bases and V by 4 bases; bases with no gene match: 7. The CDR3 DNA reads as TGTGCCAGCAGTTCACCAGGACTAGCGGGATACACAGATACGCAGTATTTT. As protein: CASSSPGLAGYTDTQYF.

This clonotype came up many times. The gene calls are TRBV12-3 or TRBV12-4 and TRBJ1-5; TRBD1 aligns across 8 bases. After removal of 3 bases from V and 6 bases from J, the junction contained 7 bases not matched to a gene. CDR3 length equals 15 residues. This chain's CDR3 is CASSFGTGGTQPQHF. The CDR3 nucleotides read TGTGCCAGCAGTTTTGGTACAGGGGGAACTCAGCCCCAGCATTTT.

This clonotype has at least ten counts. The chain combines TRBV13 with TRBJ2-3; 10 bases align to TRBD1. J was trimmed by 8 bases and V by 5 bases; bases with no gene match: 7. The CDR3 covers 14 residues. Germline V gene sequence: CDR1 PRHDT, CDR2 FYEKMQ (reference sequence). The CDR3 region is CASSVSTGGSTQYF. Here the CDR3 DNA reads TGTGCCAGCAGCGTCTCGACAGGGGGCTCTACGCAGTATTTT.

This chain joins TRBV10-3 and TRBJ2-1, with 14 bases that match TRBD2. Germline trimming cut 2 bases from V and 9 bases from J; bases unmatched to any gene: 3. The germline gives CDR1 ENHRY, CDR2 SYGVKD. There are 15 residues in the CDR3. In nucleotides, the CDR3 is TGTGCCATCAGTGAGCCGACTAGCGGGAGGGTTGAGCAGTTCTTC. It specifies CAISEPTSGRVEQFF.

This clonotype was found many times. The gene calls are TRBV4-1 and TRBJ2-5; 7 positions match TRBD2. The ends lost 6 bases at V and 5 bases at J; junction bases unmatched: 9. Germline assignment: CDR1 MGHRA and CDR2 YSYEKL. The CDR3 consists of 14 residues. CDR3 loop: CASRRTGGRETQYF. The CDR3, as DNA: TGCGCCAGCAGGCGGACGGGAGGTCGCGAGACCCAGTACTTC.

This clonotype has ten or more counts. The rearrangement joins TRBV12-3 or TRBV12-4 to TRBJ2-7; D is undetermined. With 6 bases removed from V and 2 bases from J, the gap between germline ends came to 11 bases. This CDR3 is built from 13 residues. CDR3 residues: CASSLGPTYEQYF. The CDR3 bases are TGTGCCAGCAGCCTCGGGCCAACCTACGAGCAGTACTTC.

For the CDR3, the DNA is TGCAGCGGCACGGACCGGGGTGAGCAGTACTTC. It yields the protein CSGTDRGEQYF. The rearrangement links TRBV29-1 to TRBJ2-7; a weak D match, TRBD2 (5 bases). V was cut by 7 bases and J by 7 bases, with 14 bases left in between. Per the germline V gene, CDR1 is SQVTM and CDR2 is ANQGSEA. The CDR3 loop spans 11 amino acids.

This clonotype was detected a few times. This chain joins TRBV10-3 and TRBJ2-7; TRBD1 aligns across 9 bases. This CDR3 spans 15 amino acids. The trim removed 0 bases at V and 4 bases at J, leaving 4 bases unmatched. Germline V gene lookup returns CDR1 ENHRY and CDR2 SYGVKD. In DNA, the CDR3 is TGTGCCATCAGTGAGTCGGGACAGGGAGGTTACGAGCAGTACTTC. It specifies CAISESGQGGYEQYF.

The gene calls are TRBV30 and TRBJ1-1; D is undetermined. The CDR3 covers 13 residues. CDR1 and CDR2 (germline): GTSNPN, SVGIG (reference sequence). V was clipped by 4 bases and J by 1 base, with 10 bases between them. The CDR3 reads CAWTALGNTEAFF. As DNA, the CDR3 is TGTGCCTGGACAGCCCTGGGGAACACTGAAGCTTTCTTT.

This clonotype was detected a few times. The chain links TRBV7-6 to TRBJ2-1; 7 positions agree with TRBD2. Trimming cost V 5 bases and J 5 bases; bases outside gene matches: 15. CDR3 length equals 17 residues. Germline V gene data show CDR1 as SGHVS and CDR2 as FNYEAQ. This CDR3 is CASSLLAGLAENNEQFF. As DNA, the CDR3 is TGTGCCAGCAGCCTATTAGCGGGCCTAGCGGAGAACAATGAGCAGTTCTTC.

This clonotype was counted ten times or more. The chain is built from TRBV20-1 and TRBJ1-1, with a weak D call TRBD1 (6 bases). Germline V gives CDR1 DFQATT, CDR2 SNEGSKA (reference sequence). The V end lost 3 bases, the J end lost 6 bases, and 14 bases lay between the germline ends. The CDR3 is made up of 13 amino acids. This CDR3 reads CSASRGRGPEAFF. The CDR3 coding sequence is TGCAGTGCTAGCAGGGGAAGGGGCCCTGAAGCTTTCTTT.

This clonotype showed up many times. This chain links TRBV29-1 with TRBJ2-1; 7 positions agree with TRBD1. CDR3 length equals 15 residues. Germline CDR1 SQVTM, CDR2 ANQGSEA. After removal of 0 bases from V and 11 bases from J, the junction contained 13 bases not matched to a gene. CDR3: CSVEEGAGTATQQFF. The CDR3 DNA follows: TGCAGCGTTGAAGAGGGGGCCGGGACAGCAACCCAGCAGTTCTTC.

This clonotype was observed at least ten times. The genes are TRBV3-1 and TRBJ2-1; 7 bases line up with TRBD2. With V trimmed by 0 bases and J by 16 bases, 12 bases remained unmatched. This CDR3 is 14 amino acids long. The germline CDR1 and CDR2 sequences are LGHDT and YNNKEL (reference sequence). The CDR3 DNA reads TGTGCCAGCAGCCAAGATTCGACCGGGACTAAGTACTTCTTC. Translated, it gives CASSQDSTGTKYFF.

As DNA, the CDR3 is TGCGCCAGCAGCTACCGGACGGCAAATTCACCCCTCCACTTT. This gives the protein CASSYRTANSPLHF. The V and J genes are TRBV5-1 and TRBJ1-6, with unresolved D. CDR1 and CDR2 (germline): SGHRS, YFSETQ. Trimming took off 3 bases at V and 7 bases at J, with 11 bases between the two ends. The length of the CDR3 is 14 residues.